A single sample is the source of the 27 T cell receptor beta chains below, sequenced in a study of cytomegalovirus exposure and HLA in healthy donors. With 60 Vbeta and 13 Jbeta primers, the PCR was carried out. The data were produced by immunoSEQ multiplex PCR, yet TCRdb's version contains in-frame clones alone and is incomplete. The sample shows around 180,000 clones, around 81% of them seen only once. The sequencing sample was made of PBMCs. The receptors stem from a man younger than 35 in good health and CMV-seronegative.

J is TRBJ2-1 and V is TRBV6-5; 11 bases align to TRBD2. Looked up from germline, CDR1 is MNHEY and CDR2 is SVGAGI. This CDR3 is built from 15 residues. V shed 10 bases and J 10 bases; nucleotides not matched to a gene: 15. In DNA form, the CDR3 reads TGTGCCACCTCGGGAGGAGTAGCGGGAGGGAAGGAGCAGTTCTTC. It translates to CATSGGVAGGKEQFF.

This CDR3 reads CASSGDSDTQYF. The CDR3 nucleotides are TGTGCCAGCAGTGGAGACAGTGATACGCAGTATTTT. This chain uses TRBV2 with TRBJ2-3, with a tentative D call TRBD1 (5 bases). Germline CDR1 reads SNHLY; CDR2 reads FYNNEI. The CDR3 is 12 amino acids. V was trimmed by 4 bases and J by 6 bases, leaving 8 bases between them.

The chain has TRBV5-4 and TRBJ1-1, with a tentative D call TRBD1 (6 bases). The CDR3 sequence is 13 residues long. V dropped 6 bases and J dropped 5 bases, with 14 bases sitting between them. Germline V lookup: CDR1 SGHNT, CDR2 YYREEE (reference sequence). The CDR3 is CASNPVGGTEAFF. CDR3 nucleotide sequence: TGTGCCAGCAACCCCGTAGGGGGTACTGAAGCTTTCTTT.

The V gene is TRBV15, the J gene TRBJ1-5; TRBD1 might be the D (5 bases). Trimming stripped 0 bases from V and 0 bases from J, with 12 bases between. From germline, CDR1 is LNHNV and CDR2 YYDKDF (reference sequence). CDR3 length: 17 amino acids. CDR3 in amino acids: CATSRDPTVYSNQPQHF. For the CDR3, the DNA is TGTGCCACCAGCAGAGATCCGACAGTTTATAGCAATCAGCCCCAGCATTTT.

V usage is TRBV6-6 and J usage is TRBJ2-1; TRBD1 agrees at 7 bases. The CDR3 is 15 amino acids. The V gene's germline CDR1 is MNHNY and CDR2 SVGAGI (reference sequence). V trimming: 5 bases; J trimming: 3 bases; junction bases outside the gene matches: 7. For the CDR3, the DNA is TGTGCCAGCAGTCCCCCGGGACAGAACTACAATGAGCAGTTCTTC. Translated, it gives CASSPPGQNYNEQFF.

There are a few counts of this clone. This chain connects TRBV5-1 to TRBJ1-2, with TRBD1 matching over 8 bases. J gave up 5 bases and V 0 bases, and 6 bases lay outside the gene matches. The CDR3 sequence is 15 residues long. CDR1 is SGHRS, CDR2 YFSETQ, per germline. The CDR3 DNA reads TGCGCCAGCAGCTTGGATCCGGGACAGGTGTATGGCTACACCTTC. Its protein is CASSLDPGQVYGYTF.

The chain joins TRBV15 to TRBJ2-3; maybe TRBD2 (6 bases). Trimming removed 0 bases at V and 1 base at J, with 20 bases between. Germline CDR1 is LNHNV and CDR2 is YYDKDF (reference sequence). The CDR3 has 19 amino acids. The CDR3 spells CATSRDSPLLAERTDTQYF. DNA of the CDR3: TGTGCCACCAGCAGAGATTCCCCCCTACTAGCCGAGCGCACAGATACGCAGTATTTT.

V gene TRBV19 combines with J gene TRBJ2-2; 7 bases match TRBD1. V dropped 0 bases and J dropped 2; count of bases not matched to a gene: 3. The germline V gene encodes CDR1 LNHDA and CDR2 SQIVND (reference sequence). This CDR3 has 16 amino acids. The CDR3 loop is CASSIEGQPNTGELFF. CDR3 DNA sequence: TGTGCCAGTAGTATAGAGGGACAGCCAAACACCGGGGAGCTGTTTTTT.

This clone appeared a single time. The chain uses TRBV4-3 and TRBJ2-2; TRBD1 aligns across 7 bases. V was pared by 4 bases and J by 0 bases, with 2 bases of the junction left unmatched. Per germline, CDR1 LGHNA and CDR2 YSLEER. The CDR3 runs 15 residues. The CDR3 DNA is TGCGCCAGCAGCCCCCAGGGGGCGAACACCGGGGAGCTGTTTTTT. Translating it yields CASSPQGANTGELFF.

CDR3 residues: CASSLEAVPGNEQFF. The CDR3 bases are TGTGCCAGCAGCTTAGAGGCAGTACCGGGCAATGAGCAGTTCTTC. The V and J genes are TRBV7-9 and TRBJ2-1; D unresolved. Germline V gene data show CDR1 as SEHNR and CDR2 as FQNEAQ (reference sequence). Deletions cut 1 base from V and 6 bases from J, with 13 bases between. The CDR3 covers 15 residues.

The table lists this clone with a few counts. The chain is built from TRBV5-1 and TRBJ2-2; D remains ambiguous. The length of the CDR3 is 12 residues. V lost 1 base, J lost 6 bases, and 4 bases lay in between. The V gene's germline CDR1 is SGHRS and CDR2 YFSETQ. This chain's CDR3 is CASSLPSGELFF. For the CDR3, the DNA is TGCGCCAGCAGCTTGCCGTCCGGGGAGCTGTTTTTT.

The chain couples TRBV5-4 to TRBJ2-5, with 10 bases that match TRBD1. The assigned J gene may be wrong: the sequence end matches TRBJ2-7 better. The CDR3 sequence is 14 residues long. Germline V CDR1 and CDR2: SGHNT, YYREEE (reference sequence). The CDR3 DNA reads TGTGCCAGCAGCCTCGACAGGGGGCGAATCGAGCAGTACTTC. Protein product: CASSLDRGRIEQYF.

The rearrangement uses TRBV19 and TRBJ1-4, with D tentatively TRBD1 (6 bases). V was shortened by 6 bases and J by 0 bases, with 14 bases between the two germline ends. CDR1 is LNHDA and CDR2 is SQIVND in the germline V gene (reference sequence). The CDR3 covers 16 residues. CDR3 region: CASRYKRTATNEKLFF. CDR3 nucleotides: TGTGCCAGTAGATATAAAAGGACAGCAACTAATGAAAAACTGTTTTTT.

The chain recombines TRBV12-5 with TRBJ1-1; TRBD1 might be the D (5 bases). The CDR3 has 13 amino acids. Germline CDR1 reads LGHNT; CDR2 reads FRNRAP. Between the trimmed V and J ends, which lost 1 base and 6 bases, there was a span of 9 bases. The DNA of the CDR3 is TGTGCTAGTGGTTTGGGTACAGGAGCTGAAGCTTTCTTT. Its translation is CASGLGTGAEAFF. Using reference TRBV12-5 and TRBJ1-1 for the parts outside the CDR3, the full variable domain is DARVTQTPRHKVTEMGQEVTMRCQPILGHNTVFWYRQTMMQGLELLAYFRNRAPLDDSGMPKDRFSAEMPDATLATLKIQPSEPRDSAVYFCASGLGTGAEAFFGQGTRLTVV.

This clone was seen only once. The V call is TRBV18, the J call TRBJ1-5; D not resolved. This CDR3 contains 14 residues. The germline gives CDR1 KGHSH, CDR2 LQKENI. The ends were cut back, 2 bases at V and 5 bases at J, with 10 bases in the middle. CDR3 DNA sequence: TGTGCCAGCTCACCAACCGGAGATTATCAGCCCCAGCATTTT. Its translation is CASSPTGDYQPQHF.

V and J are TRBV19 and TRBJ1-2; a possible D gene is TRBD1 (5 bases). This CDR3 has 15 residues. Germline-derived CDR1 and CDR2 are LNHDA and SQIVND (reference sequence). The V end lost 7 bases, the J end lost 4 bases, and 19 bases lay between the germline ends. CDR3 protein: CASIPGPEGFYGYTF. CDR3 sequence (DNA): TGTGCCAGTATCCCCGGGCCGGAGGGGTTCTATGGCTACACCTTC.

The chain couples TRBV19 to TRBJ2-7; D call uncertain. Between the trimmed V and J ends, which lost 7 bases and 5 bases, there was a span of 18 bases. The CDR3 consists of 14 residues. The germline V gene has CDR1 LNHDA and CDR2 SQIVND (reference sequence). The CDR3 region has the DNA TGTGCCAGTACCCTTAACGGAATTCAGGACGAGCAGTACTTC. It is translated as CASTLNGIQDEQYF.

The CDR3 loop reads CATSRWGTGAGQYF. The DNA of the CDR3 is TGTGCCACCAGCAGATGGGGGACAGGGGCAGGGCAGTACTTC. The V and J genes are TRBV15 and TRBJ2-7; the match to TRBD1 covers 10 bases. The CDR3 has 14 amino acids. V shed 2 bases and J 9 bases; nucleotides not matched to a gene: 7. Germline V gene lookup returns CDR1 LNHNV and CDR2 YYDKDF (reference sequence).

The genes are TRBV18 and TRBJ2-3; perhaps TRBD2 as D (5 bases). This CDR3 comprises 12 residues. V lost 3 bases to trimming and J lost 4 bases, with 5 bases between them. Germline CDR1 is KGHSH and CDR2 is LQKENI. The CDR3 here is CASSPDSDTQYF. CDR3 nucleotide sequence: TGTGCCAGCTCACCGGACTCAGATACGCAGTATTTT. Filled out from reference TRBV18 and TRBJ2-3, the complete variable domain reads NAGVMQNPRHLVRRRGQEARLRCSPMKGHSHVYWYRQLPEEGLKFMVYLQKENIIDESGMPKERFSAEFPKEGPSILRIQQVVRGDSAAYFCASSPDSDTQYFGPGTRLTVL.

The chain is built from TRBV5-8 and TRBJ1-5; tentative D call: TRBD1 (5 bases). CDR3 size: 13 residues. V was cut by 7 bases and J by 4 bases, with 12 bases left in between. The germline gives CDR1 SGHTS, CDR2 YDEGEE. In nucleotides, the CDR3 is TGTGCCAGCTCTGGGGCACCAAATCAGCCCCAGCATTTT. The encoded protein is CASSGAPNQPQHF.

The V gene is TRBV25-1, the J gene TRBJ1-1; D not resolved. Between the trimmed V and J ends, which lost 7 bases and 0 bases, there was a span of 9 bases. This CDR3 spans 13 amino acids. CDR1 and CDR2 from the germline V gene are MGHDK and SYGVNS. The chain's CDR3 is CASIGRMNTEAFF. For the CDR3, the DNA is TGTGCCAGCATCGGGAGAATGAACACTGAAGCTTTCTTT.

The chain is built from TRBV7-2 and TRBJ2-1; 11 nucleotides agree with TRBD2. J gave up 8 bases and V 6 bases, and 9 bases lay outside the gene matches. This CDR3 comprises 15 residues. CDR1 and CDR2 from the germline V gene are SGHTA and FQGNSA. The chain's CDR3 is CASSQTSGKGYEQFF. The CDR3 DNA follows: TGTGCCAGCAGTCAGACTAGCGGGAAAGGTTATGAGCAGTTCTTC. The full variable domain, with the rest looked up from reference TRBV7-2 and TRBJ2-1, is GAGVSQSPSNKVTEKGKDVELRCDPISGHTALYWYRQSLGQGLEFLIYFQGNSAPDKSGLPSDRFSAERTGGSVSTLTIQRTQQEDSAVYLCASSQTSGKGYEQFFGPGTRLTVL.

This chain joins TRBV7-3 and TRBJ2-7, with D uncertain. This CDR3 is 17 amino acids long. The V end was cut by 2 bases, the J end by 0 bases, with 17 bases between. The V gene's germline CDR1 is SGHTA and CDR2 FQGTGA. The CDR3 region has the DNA TGTGCCAGCAGCTTATCCTCCCCGGTTGCATCCTCCTACGAGCAGTACTTC. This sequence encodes CASSLSSPVASSYEQYF.

CDR3 sequence reads: CASSEMGGTSYNEQFF. The CDR3 DNA follows: TGTGCCAGCAGTGAAATGGGCGGGACCTCCTACAATGAGCAGTTCTTC. The chain carries TRBV6-1 and TRBJ2-1; D possibly corresponds to TRBD2 (6 bases). The CDR3 contains 16 residues. CDR1 and CDR2 from the germline V gene are MNHNS and SASEGT. The V end lost 2 bases, the J end lost 0 bases, and 11 bases lay between the germline ends.

This chain's CDR3 is CASSRPGGMDEQFF. The CDR3 region has the DNA TGCGCCAGCAGCCGCCCAGGAGGGATGGATGAGCAGTTCTTC. The chain recombines TRBV4-1 with TRBJ2-1, with a weak D call TRBD2 (6 bases). Trimming shortened V by 4 bases and J by 8 bases, and 15 bases separated the two germline ends. CDR3 length: 14 amino acids. The germline V gene has CDR1 MGHRA and CDR2 YSYEKL.

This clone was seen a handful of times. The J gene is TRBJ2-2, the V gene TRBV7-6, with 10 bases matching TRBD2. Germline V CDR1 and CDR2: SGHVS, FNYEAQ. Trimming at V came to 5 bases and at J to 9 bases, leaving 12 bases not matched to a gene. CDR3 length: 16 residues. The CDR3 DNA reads TGTGCCAGCAGCCCGGGCAGCGGGGGGGCTATCAGGGAGCTGTTTTTT. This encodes CASSPGSGGAIRELFF.

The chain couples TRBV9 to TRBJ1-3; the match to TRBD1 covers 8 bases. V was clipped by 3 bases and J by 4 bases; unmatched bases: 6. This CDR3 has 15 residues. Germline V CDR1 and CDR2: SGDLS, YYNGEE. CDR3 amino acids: CASSGGQGAGNTIYF. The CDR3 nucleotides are TGTGCCAGCAGCGGAGGACAGGGTGCCGGAAACACCATATATTTT. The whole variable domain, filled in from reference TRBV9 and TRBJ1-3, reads DSGVTQTPKHLITATGQRVTLRCSPRSGDLSVYWYQQSLDQGLQFLIQYYNGEERAKGNILERFSAQQFPDLHSELNLSSLELGDSALYFCASSGGQGAGNTIYFGEGSWLTVV.